Here is one TCR beta chain with its context. Its antigen is as yet unknown. Methods described previously were used for bulk TCR libraries, and listed TCR primers were applied. TCRdb processed the PCR reads anew with MiXCR; each CDR3 protein has one entry. This sample has 490,000 or so distinct CDR3 sequences; 20% to 25% occur once, and the top ten carry roughly 0.81%. CDR1 and CDR2 (germline): SGDLS, YYNGEE. Between the trimmed V and J ends, which lost 3 bases and 7 bases, there was a span of 13 bases. This CDR3 region has 13 residues. The data stem from a study of molecular identifiers for immune sequencing clone quantification. Study outcomes and limitations: Among around 1 million naive cells, spiked Jurkat TCR RNA from a single cell was reportedly detectable. Naive cells had under 1% of molecules in clones above 20 RNA copies, effectors over 98%.

Naive CD8 T cells, phenotype CD8+CD4-CCR7+CD45RA+, were sorted. This chain connects TRBV9 to TRBJ1-2; a weak D match, TRBD1 (5 bases). The source is a human donor in good health. Some libraries in this study had Jurkat cell RNA spiked in. What was sequenced was naive CD8+ T cells from blood, with Jurkat cell RNA spiked in. Subset indicated: FACS-sorted CD8+CD4-CCR7+CD45RA+ naive T cells. The CDR3 sequence: CASSGRGLCGYTF. DNA of the CDR3: TGTGCCAGCAGCGGTCGGGGACTCTGTGGCTACACCTTC.